Listed below are T cell receptor beta chains from one sample, sequenced in a study of T cells expressing NK-cell markers. Each CDR3 protein gets one entry in TCRdb, which reprocessed the 5' RACE reads and gives no DNA. The data show around 21,000 distinct CDR3 sequences, and the top ten clones hold 45% to 60%. The sequenced sample was blood T cells: a sorted CD56 or NKG2C T cell subset, CD4+ or CD8+ T cells, or bulk PBMC T cells (not recorded which). The receptors originated from a man aged 18-70 years in good health. Both conserved end residues are part of each CDR3.

>TRBJ1-6|TRBV4-3
CASSSRQKSSYNSPLHF
>TRBJ1-5|TRBV7-2
CASSFTANQPQHF
>TRBJ2-7|TRBV4-3
CASSQDLGGSYEQYF
>TRBJ1-1|TRBV2
CASSRDRGASNTEAFF
>TRBJ2-3|TRBV20-1
CSASKTSGRADTQYF
>TRBJ1-1|TRBV4-1
CASSLRGGENTEAFF
>TRBJ2-3|TRBV6-1
CASRQHGGGGTDTQYF
>TRBJ2-7|TRBV3-1
CASSQPTGAGEQYF
>TRBJ2-1|TRBV18
CASSPRSGDEQFF
>TRBJ2-5|TRBV29-1
CSVESFIEAGRVETQYF
>TRBJ2-5|TRBV6-1
CASRRREVSETQYF
>TRBJ2-5|TRBV19
CASSILGAGGETQYF
>TRBJ2-2|TRBV20-1
CSARTDSGELFF
>TRBJ2-7|TRBV28
CASSSGTPPNEQYF
>TRBJ2-5|TRBV21-1
CASSKRSFRAFQETQYF
>TRBJ2-7|TRBV18
CASSPGRADNEQYF
>TRBJ2-7|TRBV7-8
CASAGATSYEQYF
>TRBJ2-2|TRBV9
CASSVAGLAGDGELFF
>TRBJ2-1|TRBV2
CASSRTSGRVNEQFF
>TRBJ1-2|TRBV29-1
CSVEDSYGQGYGYTF
>TRBJ2-7|TRBV28
CASSPPAYEQYF
>TRBJ1-1|TRBV5-4
CASSLFMMNTEAFF